Below are 16 T cell receptor beta chains sequenced from a single sample in a study of T cells in Graves' hyperthyroidism and ophthalmopathy. Regions amplified from RNA transcripts were the TCR beta CDR3 regions. A first-round RT-PCR of the TCR CDR3 used the HTBI primer set. One entry per CDR3 protein, called by TCRdb with MiXCR from the multiplex PCR reads. The table records about 380,000 distinct CDR3 sequences, about 15% of them present only once. Material: blood. These receptors were obtained from a woman aged 60-75 years with Graves' hyperthyroidism.

This clonotype came up many times. As DNA, the CDR3 is TGTGCCACCAGCAATGAGCCCCCCACAGATACGCAGTATTTT. It yields the protein CATSNEPPTDTQYF. This chain joins TRBV24-1 and TRBJ2-3; D gene unclear. There are 14 residues in the CDR3. The V and J ends lost 7 bases and 2 bases respectively, with 12 bases between them. Germline values: CDR1 KGHDR, CDR2 SFDVKD.

The V and J genes are TRBV2 and TRBJ1-4, with D maybe TRBD1 (5 bases). This CDR3 comprises 14 residues. Trimming took 6 bases from V and 5 from J, leaving 13 bases between them. From germline, CDR1 is SNHLY and CDR2 FYNNEI. The CDR3 region is CASRARDGNEKLFF. The CDR3 DNA reads TGTGCCAGCAGAGCCCGGGACGGCAATGAAAAACTGTTTTTT.

This clonotype appeared many times. The chain couples TRBV13 to TRBJ2-1; maybe TRBD2 (5 bases). The germline V gene encodes CDR1 PRHDT and CDR2 FYEKMQ (reference sequence). V lost 5 bases to trimming and J lost 4 bases, with 12 bases between them. This CDR3 region has 14 residues. CDR3 sequence reads: CASSPPGVYNEQFF. CDR3 bases: TGTGCCAGCAGCCCGCCCGGGGTTTACAATGAGCAGTTCTTC.

This clonotype was seen many times. DNA of the CDR3: TGTGCCAGCAGCTTAGACTGGGGGGGAGGTACTGAAGCTTTCTTT. Its protein product is CASSLDWGGGTEAFF. The chain employs TRBV11-3 and TRBJ1-1, with a tentative D call TRBD1 (5 bases). Per the germline V gene, CDR1 is SGHNT and CDR2 is YENEEA. Trimming removed 0 bases from V and 5 bases from J, with 13 bases in between. This CDR3 is 15 amino acids long.

At least ten counts were recorded for this clonotype. The V call is TRBV11-2, the J call TRBJ2-3, with 7 bases aligning to TRBD1. The J segment lost 3 bases and the V segment lost 10 bases, leaving 4 bases of the junction unmatched. CDR3 size: 12 residues. Germline CDR1 SGHAT, CDR2 FQNNGV. DNA of the CDR3: TGTGCCACCGGACAGGAGACAGATACGCAGTATTTT. Its protein is CATGQETDTQYF.

This clonotype was detected ten times or more. This chain links TRBV5-1 with TRBJ2-3, with TRBD2 matching 11 bases. This CDR3 comprises 16 residues. J gave up 2 bases and V 5 bases, and 7 bases lay outside the gene matches. Germline assignment: CDR1 SGHRS and CDR2 YFSETQ. The CDR3: CASRPIAGGNTDTQYF. The CDR3 DNA follows: TGCGCCAGCAGACCAATAGCGGGGGGGAACACAGATACGCAGTATTTT.

This clonotype came up many times. The chain joins TRBV2 to TRBJ1-2; D is unclear. Germline loops: CDR1 SNHLY, CDR2 FYNNEI. Trimming stripped 4 bases from V and 6 bases from J, with 12 bases between. The CDR3 runs to 13 residues. CDR3 loop: CASSGVRSHGYTF. DNA for the CDR3: TGTGCCAGCAGTGGCGTCCGGTCCCATGGCTACACCTTC.

This clonotype has ten or more counts. CDR3 in DNA: TGTGCCAGCAGCCAAGGTTCCTACAATGAGCAGTTCTTC. Protein sequence: CASSQGSYNEQFF. The chain is built from TRBV3-1 and TRBJ2-1; D remains ambiguous. The CDR3 length is 13 residues. Germline values: CDR1 LGHDT, CDR2 YNNKEL (reference sequence). V dropped 1 base and J dropped 1 base, with 2 bases sitting between them.

This clonotype was counted ten times or more. V is TRBV18 and J is TRBJ2-7; D is undetermined. CDR1 KGHSH and CDR2 LQKENI come from the germline V gene. The CDR3 spans 14 residues. Trimming took 0 bases from V and 6 from J, leaving 12 bases between them. CDR3 sequence: CASSPPGVVGEQYF. CDR3 DNA sequence: TGTGCCAGCTCACCACCAGGAGTTGTTGGCGAGCAGTACTTC. Full variable domain (remainder filled in from reference TRBV18 and TRBJ2-7): NAGVMQNPRHLVRRRGQEARLRCSPMKGHSHVYWYRQLPEEGLKFMVYLQKENIIDESGMPKERFSAEFPKEGPSILRIQQVVRGDSAAYFCASSPPGVVGEQYFGPGTRLTVT.

The chain carries TRBV5-1 and TRBJ1-4, with D possibly TRBD1 on 6 matching bases. Germline CDR1 and CDR2: SGHRS and YFSETQ. The CDR3 runs 16 residues. V was pared by 3 bases and J by 4 bases, with 16 bases between. CDR3 in DNA: TGCGCCAGCAGCTCTTGGGAGACAGGATATAATGAAAAACTGTTTTTT. It specifies CASSSWETGYNEKLFF. The full variable domain, its missing parts supplied by reference TRBV5-1 and TRBJ1-4, is KAGVTQTPRYLIKTRGQQVTLSCSPISGHRSVSWYQQTPGQGLQFLFEYFSETQRNKGNFPGRFSGRQFSNSRSEMNVSTLELGDSALYLCASSSWETGYNEKLFFGSGTQLSVL.

This clonotype came up many times. V usage is TRBV18 and J usage is TRBJ2-7, with D perhaps matching TRBD1 (5 bases). Germline V lookup: CDR1 KGHSH, CDR2 LQKENI. Trimming shortened V by 4 bases and J by 2 bases, and 15 bases separated the two germline ends. The CDR3 is made up of 15 amino acids. The CDR3 bases are TGTGCCAGCTCACACAGCCAGGGCGGCACCTACGAGCAGTACTTC. This translates into CASSHSQGGTYEQYF.

The table lists this clonotype with a few counts. The V and J genes are TRBV6-2 or TRBV6-3 and TRBJ1-2; possibly TRBD1 for D (5 bases). Germline CDR1 reads MNHEY; CDR2 reads SVGEGT. This CDR3 is built from 15 residues. The germline V and J ends were trimmed by 7 bases and 2 bases, with 17 bases remaining between them. This chain's CDR3 is CASTWRGVGNYGYTF. CDR3 sequence (DNA): TGTGCCAGCACCTGGCGAGGGGTTGGGAACTATGGCTACACCTTC.

This clonotype was picked up a small number of times. The chain uses TRBV30 and TRBJ1-3, with D uncertain. The germline V and J ends were trimmed by 0 bases and 15 bases, with 15 bases remaining between them. This CDR3 is 12 amino acids long. CDR1 is GTSNPN, CDR2 SVGIG, per germline (reference sequence). CDR3 sequence: CAWSVFSGAPYF. The CDR3 DNA sequence: TGTGCCTGGAGTGTATTTTCAGGTGCTCCATATTTT.

V usage is TRBV5-1 and J usage is TRBJ2-5; 9 bases are shared with TRBD2. Trimming took 4 bases from V and 4 from J; bases not matched to a gene: 5. CDR3 length equals 14 residues. Germline loops: CDR1 SGHRS, CDR2 YFSETQ. The CDR3 loop is CASSPSGDGETQYF. Here the CDR3 DNA reads TGCGCCAGCAGCCCTAGCGGGGATGGAGAGACCCAGTACTTC.

This clonotype has a handful of counts. The rearrangement links TRBV19 to TRBJ1-4, with D maybe TRBD1 (5 bases). Germline V gene sequence: CDR1 LNHDA, CDR2 SQIVND (reference sequence). The V end lost 0 bases, the J end lost 8 bases, and 13 bases lay between the germline ends. The CDR3 consists of 15 residues. The CDR3 reads CASSIDQTGVEKLFF. CDR3 coding DNA: TGTGCCAGTAGTATAGATCAAACAGGAGTAGAAAAACTGTTTTTT.

This clonotype has at least ten counts. This rearrangement joins TRBV7-9 to TRBJ2-7; D might be TRBD1 (6 bases). Germline V lookup: CDR1 SEHNR, CDR2 FQNEAQ (reference sequence). The CDR3 runs 16 residues. Trimming left V 7 bases short and J 4 bases short, with 23 bases between. CDR3 nucleotide sequence: TGTGCCAGCACCCACCCGGGCGACAGGAAACCTTACGAGCAGTACTTC. It yields the protein CASTHPGDRKPYEQYF.